In this sample, the clone carrying this T cell receptor (beta chain) turned up a few times. Antigen specificity is unknown. This entry comes from a study of T-cell reconstitution after alpha-beta-depleted transplantation in children. Notes on the study in general: Most T-cell counts and diversity one year after the transplant came from T cells that were newly produced. Surviving recipient cells, namely T cells and thymic progenitors, were the source of high day-60 TCRbeta diversity in some patients.

The TCRbeta library was prepared with unique molecular identifiers. TCRdb re-analysed the PCR reads in MiXCR, keeping a single row per CDR3 protein. The data contain around 370,000 distinct CDR3 sequences, around 15% of them singletons. Germline V gene lookup returns CDR1 ENHRY and CDR2 SYGVKD. V trimming: 4 bases; J trimming: 4 bases; junction bases outside the gene matches: 9. The CDR3 totals 15 residues. The genes are TRBV10-3 and TRBJ2-7, with 8 bases that match TRBD2. The sequence was collected from a male patient between 2 and 10 years old who had a stem cell transplant for acute lymphoblastic leukemia, so the T cells may come from the graft donor. This material consisted of PBMCs, mostly from graft donor cells, taken 360 days after TCRalphabeta/CD19-depleted stem cell transplant. CDR3 nucleotide sequence: TGTGCCATCAGTGGTGAAACTAGCGGTGTGTACGAGCAGTACTTC. Translation gives CAISGETSGVYEQYF.